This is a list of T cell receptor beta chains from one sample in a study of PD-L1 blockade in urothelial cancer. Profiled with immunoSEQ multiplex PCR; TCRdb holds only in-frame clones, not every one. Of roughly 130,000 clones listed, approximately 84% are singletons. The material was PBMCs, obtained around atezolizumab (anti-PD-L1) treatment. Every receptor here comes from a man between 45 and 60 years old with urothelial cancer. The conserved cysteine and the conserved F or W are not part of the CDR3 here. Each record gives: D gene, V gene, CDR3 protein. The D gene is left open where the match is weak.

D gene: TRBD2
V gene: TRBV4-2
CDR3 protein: ASSQLAGGLNNEQF

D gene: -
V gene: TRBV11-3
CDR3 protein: ASSLDSADTQY

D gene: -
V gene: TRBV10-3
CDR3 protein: AISGGDGAETQY

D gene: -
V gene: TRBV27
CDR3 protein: ASSWQAGDTQY

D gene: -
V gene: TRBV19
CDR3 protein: ASSIAQYYNEQF

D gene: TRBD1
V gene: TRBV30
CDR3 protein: AWTPPDRVYEQY

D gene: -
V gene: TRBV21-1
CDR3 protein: ASSKSDRGRSNEKLF

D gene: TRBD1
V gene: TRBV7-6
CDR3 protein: ASSLSRRQGDSPLH

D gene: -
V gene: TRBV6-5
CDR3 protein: ASSYSRRDEQF

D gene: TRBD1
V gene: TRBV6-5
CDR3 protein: ASADREVQPQH

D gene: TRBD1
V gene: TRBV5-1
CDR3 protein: ASSPTGVTEAF

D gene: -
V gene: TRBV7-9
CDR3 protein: ASSFGRGREKLF

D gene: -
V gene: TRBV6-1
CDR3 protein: ASRDSYEQY

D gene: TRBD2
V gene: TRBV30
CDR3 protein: AWRDTPSGRVNEQF

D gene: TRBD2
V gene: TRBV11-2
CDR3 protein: ASSLDPAGVQETQY

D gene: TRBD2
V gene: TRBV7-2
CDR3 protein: ASRRLAGIDEQY

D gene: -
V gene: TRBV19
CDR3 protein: ASRGNGQETQY

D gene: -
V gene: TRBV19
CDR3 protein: ASSIDFQGSPTDTQY

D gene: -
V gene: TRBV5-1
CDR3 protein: ASSLDSGLYNEQF

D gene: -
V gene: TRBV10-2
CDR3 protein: ASSEIDSGNTIY

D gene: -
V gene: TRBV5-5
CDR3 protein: ASTWEMWGTNEQF

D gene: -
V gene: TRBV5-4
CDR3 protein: ASRQYPGVAPLH

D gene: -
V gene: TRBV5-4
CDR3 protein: ASSLDRNQPQH

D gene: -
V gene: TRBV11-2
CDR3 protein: ASSLDHRNTEAF

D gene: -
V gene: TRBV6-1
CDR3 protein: ASSVPGTGELF

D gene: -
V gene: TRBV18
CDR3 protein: ASSPRPQGNGRGELF

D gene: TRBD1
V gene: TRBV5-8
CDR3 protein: ASSPGQISNQPQH

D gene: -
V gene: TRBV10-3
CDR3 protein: AISAGAEAVYEQY

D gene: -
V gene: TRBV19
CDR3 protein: ASSIDTSTGYGELF

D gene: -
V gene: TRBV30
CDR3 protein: AWAVQSQETQY

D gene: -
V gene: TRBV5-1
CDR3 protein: ASSSTGGGSSGYT

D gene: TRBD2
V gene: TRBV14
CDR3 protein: ASRATSGIDSYEQY

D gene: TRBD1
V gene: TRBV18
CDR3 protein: ASSPGQGRGEKLF

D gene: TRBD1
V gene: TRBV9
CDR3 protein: ASSVGQGYGYT

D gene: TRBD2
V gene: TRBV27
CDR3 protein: ASSRGLAGPGTDTQY

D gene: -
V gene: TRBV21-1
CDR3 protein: ASRGPGLGETQY

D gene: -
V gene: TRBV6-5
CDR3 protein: ASSYATGLNTEAF

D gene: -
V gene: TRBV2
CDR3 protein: ASSEGGRSSPLH

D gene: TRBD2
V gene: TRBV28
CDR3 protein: ASSVPSGGYEQY

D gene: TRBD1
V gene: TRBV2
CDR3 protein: ASSDRGRSEQF

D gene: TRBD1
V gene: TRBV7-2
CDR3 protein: ASSRWTGGVTEAF

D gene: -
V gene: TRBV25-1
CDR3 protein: ASSEVLGGGQEKLF

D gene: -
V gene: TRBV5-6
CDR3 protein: ASSLAAGRESGYT